What follows is one T cell receptor (beta chain) and its context. The method was immunoSEQ multiplex PCR; TCRdb's version includes in-frame clones alone and lacks a portion of them. The sample lists 350,000 or so clones, 92% occurring once. The participants were between roughly 18 and 100 years old and came from under 25 US areas. Cohorts were assigned according to the clinical history that participants reported. Germline CDR1 and CDR2: SNHLY and FYNNEI. This CDR3 has 16 residues. Trimming removed 7 bases at V and 3 bases at J, with 21 bases between. This specimen belongs to a study of blood T cell repertoires in COVID-19. Study-wide context: Italy, Spain and the United States were the sources of the convalescent and acute COVID-19 samples.

This TCR derives from a woman aged 25 to 45 who had recovered from COVID-19. This chain links TRBV2 with TRBJ2-5, with no clear D. Sequencing was done on a sample of PBMCs or T cells enriched from blood (not recorded which). The CDR3 loop reads CASTEPPFAGEETQYF. CDR3 in DNA: TGTGCCAGCACCGAACCGCCCTTCGCAGGTGAAGAGACCCAGTACTTC.